This paragraph reports one T cell receptor beta chain. Its antigen remains unknown. Authors' analysis steps: ImmunoSEQ gave junction-only sequences without quality scores, so filtering differed. Generated by immunoSEQ multiplex PCR, the TCRdb table keeps only in-frame clones and is missing some. From that table come the V and J calls and clone size; the DNA was used to work out D and trimming. The sample consists of over 1.5 million clones, 95% to 99% of them appearing once. The CDR3 is 14 amino acids. The V end was cut by 0 bases, the J end by 9 bases, with 13 bases between. Germline V lookup: CDR1 SGHRS, CDR2 YFSETQ. The sample is drawn from a study of shared clonotypes between healthy human individuals. Study as a whole: Researchers assigned three CD4 naive, three CD4 memory, two CD8 naive and one CD8 memory plate to each donor.

Points from the study as a whole: Investigators collected only blood, and repertoires in tissues likely differ. An expected dependence of interdonor clonotype sharing on sequencing depth was noted.

V is TRBV5-1 and J is TRBJ2-1; D remains ambiguous. The sequencing input was naive CD4+ T cells sorted from blood. The subset denotes: CD45RA+ positively selected. This clonotype originated in a man aged 30-40 years in good health. The CDR3 sequence: CASSLADRNSEQFF. The CDR3 nucleotides are TGCGCCAGCAGCTTGGCCGACCGGAACAGTGAGCAGTTCTTC.